The 21 T cell receptor beta chains reported below all come from one sample, sequenced in a study of CD8+CD57+ T cells in acquired aplastic anemia. Genomic DNA was employed as the template in profiling TCR beta VDJ and CDR3. MiXCR was run by TCRdb on the reads, yielding one entry per CDR3 protein. The sample lists approximately 200,000 distinct CDR3 sequences, less than 70% occurring once. Sample: sorted CD4+, CD8+, or CD8+CD57+ T cells (not recorded which) from PBMCs. These receptors originate from a human donor in good health, serving as a control.

This clonotype has more than one count but fewer than ten. The V and J genes are TRBV6-6 and TRBJ2-3, with TRBD2 identical over 8 bases. This CDR3 is built from 22 residues. Trimming cost V 6 bases and J 2 bases; bases outside gene matches: 28. Germline V CDR1 and CDR2: MNHNY, SVGAGI (reference sequence). Written as DNA, the CDR3 is TGTGCCAGCAGCTTAGTAATGGCGAGCGGGGGCGTCCTAACCTACTCCACAGATACGCAGTATTTT. It translates to CASSLVMASGGVLTYSTDTQYF.

The chain employs TRBV2 and TRBJ2-5; TRBD2 is a possible D gene (6 bases). V was cut by 3 bases and J by 7 bases, with 21 bases left in between. This CDR3 has 16 residues. The germline gives CDR1 SNHLY, CDR2 FYNNEI. The DNA for the CDR3 is TGTGCCAGCAGTGAGGACTCGCACGCTCTGGGGGGGACCCAGTACTTC. Residues: CASSEDSHALGGTQYF.

Turning to this clonotype: Given the absence of the conserved phenylalanine or tryptophan at the CDR3 end, a read error is likely. No DNA is shown, since the ends of the CDR3 on it are uncertain; the CDR3 is the one TCRdb lists. The rearrangement joins TRBV11-3 to TRBJ2-6. The CDR3 is 8 residues long, ends included. Germline CDR1 SGHNT, CDR2 YENEEA. The CDR3: CASSLGTS.

This clonotype was recorded at least ten times. The genes are TRBV15 and TRBJ2-1; 7 bases fit TRBD1. CDR1 is LNHNV, CDR2 YYDKDF, per germline (reference sequence). V lost 10 bases to trimming and J lost 0 bases; unmatched junction nucleotides: 6. The CDR3 is made up of 14 amino acids. DNA for the CDR3: TGTGCCAGTAGACAGGGATCCTCCTACAATGAGCAGTTCTTC. As protein: CASRQGSSYNEQFF.

For this clonotype: A read error may explain this, as a much larger clone is one base away. The V gene is TRBV9, the J gene TRBJ2-7; D tentatively reads TRBD1 or TRBD2 (5 bases each). This CDR3 has 17 residues. CDR1 is SGDLS, CDR2 YYNGEE, per germline. The CDR3 region is CASSVSGAGASSYEKYF. The CDR3 DNA is TGTGCCAGCAGCGTCTCCGGGGCGGGCGCGAGCTCCTACGAGAAGTACTTC.

The CDR3 DNA sequence: TGCGCCAGCAGCGCCATGACTAGCGGGGGGGGCAAGGATGAGCAGTTCTTC. This translates into CASSAMTSGGGKDEQFF. The V and J genes are TRBV4-3 and TRBJ2-1, with TRBD2 matching over 14 bases. Unmatched junction bases numbered 11, after V lost 5 bases and J lost 8 bases. The germline gives CDR1 LGHNA, CDR2 YSLEER. This CDR3 comprises 17 residues.

This clonotype turned up a few times. The chain employs TRBV6-9 and TRBJ2-7; 12 positions match TRBD2. The length of the CDR3 is 15 residues. Germline CDR1 MNHGY, CDR2 SVAAGI. With 5 bases clipped from V and 5 bases from J, the junction kept 7 bases outside the gene matches. The CDR3 loop is CASSEATSGSDEQYF. The DNA of the CDR3 is TGTGCCAGCAGTGAGGCGACTAGCGGGAGCGACGAGCAGTACTTC.

This clonotype was seen a single time. The chain employs TRBV7-2 and TRBJ2-1, with 10 bases identical to TRBD2. Losses at the gene ends were 5 bases for V and 4 bases for J; bases not matched to a gene: 14. Germline lookup yields CDR1 SGHTA and CDR2 FQGNSA. The CDR3 extends over 18 amino acids. In nucleotides, the CDR3 is TGTGCCAGCAGCCGTTCACGGACTAGCGGTAACGTTTACAATGAGCAGTTCTTC. It yields the protein CASSRSRTSGNVYNEQFF.

This clonotype was counted a single time. CDR3 sequence reads: CASSYGGTAPSKAFF. CDR3 DNA: TGTGCCAGCAGTTACGGGGGGACAGCTCCGTCCAAGGCTTTCTTT. The chain recombines TRBV6-6 with TRBJ1-1; 7 positions match TRBD1. The CDR3 has 15 amino acids. CDR1 is MNHNY, CDR2 SVGAGI, per germline (reference sequence). The V gene end was trimmed by 2 bases and the J gene end by 11 bases; junction bases not matched to a gene: 14.

This chain uses TRBV6-1 with TRBJ1-6; 8 positions agree with TRBD1. Trimming at V came to 7 bases and at J to 2 bases, leaving 1 base not matched to a gene. Per the germline V gene, CDR1 is MNHNS and CDR2 is SASEGT. This CDR3 region has 14 residues. The CDR3 protein is CASTGGTYNSPLHF. The CDR3 nucleotides are TGTGCCAGCACAGGGGGCACCTATAATTCACCCCTCCACTTT.

This clonotype was seen many times. The chain carries TRBV11-2 and TRBJ1-1, with 8 nucleotides matching TRBD1. Germline V CDR1 and CDR2: SGHAT, FQNNGV. The CDR3 length is 14 residues. The V segment lost 1 base and the J segment 10 bases; nucleotides outside the gene matches: 8. The CDR3 reads CASSLGDRLEGAFF. Here the CDR3 DNA reads TGTGCCAGCAGCTTAGGGGACAGGTTAGAGGGAGCTTTCTTT. The complete variable domain, with remaining parts taken from reference TRBV11-2 and TRBJ1-1, reads EAGVAQSPRYKIIEKRQSVAFWCNPISGHATLYWYQQILGQGPKLLIQFQNNGVVDDSQLPKDRFSAERLKGVDSTLKIQPAKLEDSAVYLCASSLGDRLEGAFFGQGTRLTVV.

This chain joins TRBV20-1 and TRBJ1-2; TRBD1 is a possible D gene (6 bases). Trimming removed 3 bases at V and 7 bases at J, with 15 bases between. Germline V gives CDR1 DFQATT, CDR2 SNEGSKA (reference sequence). This CDR3 is 13 amino acids long. CDR3 bases: TGCAGTGCTAGTGCTCAGGGGAAAGGTGGCTACACCTTC. It encodes CSASAQGKGGYTF.

In its sample, this clonotype was seen many times. The J gene is TRBJ2-7, the V gene TRBV6-5; D is possibly TRBD2 (5 bases). The germline V gene has CDR1 MNHEY and CDR2 SVGAGI. The V end lost 4 bases, the J end lost 3 bases, and 16 bases lay between the germline ends. CDR3 length: 15 residues. CDR3 nucleotides: TGTGCCAGCAGTTTCCAACTAGATTTATTCTACGAGCAGTACTTC. As protein: CASSFQLDLFYEQYF.

DNA of the CDR3: TGTGCCAGCAGCCTTCAGGGGGTGACCCAGTACTTC. This gives the protein CASSLQGVTQYF. This rearrangement joins TRBV7-3 to TRBJ2-5, with 7 bases aligning to TRBD1. In germline, CDR1 is SGHTA, CDR2 FQGTGA. The V and J ends lost 5 bases and 7 bases, in that order; junction bases with no gene match: 4. The CDR3 extends over 12 amino acids.

The chain carries TRBV9 and TRBJ2-7; 11 bases line up with TRBD1. The germline V gene encodes CDR1 SGDLS and CDR2 YYNGEE. The CDR3 totals 16 residues. After removal of 3 bases from V and 2 bases from J, the junction contained 7 bases not matched to a gene. Written as DNA, the CDR3 is TGTGCCAGCAGCGACGGTCCGGGACAGGGGGCCTACGAGCAGTACTTC. Protein sequence: CASSDGPGQGAYEQYF. Complete variable domain (other parts from reference TRBV9 and TRBJ2-7): DSGVTQTPKHLITATGQRVTLRCSPRSGDLSVYWYQQSLDQGLQFLIQYYNGEERAKGNILERFSAQQFPDLHSELNLSSLELGDSALYFCASSDGPGQGAYEQYFGPGTRLTVT.

V is TRBV10-3 and J is TRBJ2-3, with D unclear. This CDR3 is built from 13 residues. The germline V gene has CDR1 ENHRY and CDR2 SYGVKD. V lost 2 bases, J lost 2 bases, and 5 bases lay in between. The CDR3 coding sequence is TGTGCCATCAGTGAGGCATTCACAGATACGCAGTATTTT. This codes for CAISEAFTDTQYF.

This clonotype was counted at least ten times. The genes are TRBV4-2 and TRBJ2-7; the D gene is possibly TRBD1 (6 bases). The ends were cut back, 0 bases at V and 3 bases at J, with 12 bases in the middle. The germline gives CDR1 LGHNA, CDR2 YNFKEQ. This CDR3 spans 15 amino acids. The DNA of the CDR3 is TGTGCCAGCAGCCAAGATGGGCAGGGGTACTACGAGCAGTACTTC. It encodes CASSQDGQGYYEQYF.

The chain's CDR3 is CASSQDSSHQPQYF. The CDR3 DNA is TGTGCCAGCAGCCAGGACAGTTCTCATCAGCCCCAGTACTTC. The gene calls are TRBV7-2 and TRBJ2-5; tentative D call: TRBD1 (6 bases). V gave up 5 bases and J gave up 9 bases, with 19 bases separating them. This CDR3 has 14 residues. Germline-derived CDR1 and CDR2 are SGHTA and FQGNSA.

This clonotype was recorded many times. J is TRBJ2-3 and V is TRBV5-6, with D perhaps TRBD2 (5 bases). Trimming took off 3 bases at V and 0 bases at J, with 11 bases between the two ends. The CDR3 runs to 15 residues. The V gene's germline CDR1 is SGHDT and CDR2 YYEEEE. The CDR3 loop reads CASSSDGVSTDTQYF. In nucleotides, the CDR3 is TGTGCCAGCAGCTCCGACGGGGTGAGCACAGATACGCAGTATTTT.

This clonotype was detected ten times or more. This chain connects TRBV20-1 to TRBJ1-5, with 7 nucleotides matching TRBD1. The length of the CDR3 is 14 residues. The germline V gene has CDR1 DFQATT and CDR2 SNEGSKA (reference sequence). V lost 4 bases, J lost 6 bases, and 9 bases stayed unmatched. CDR3 in amino acids: CSAIQDREVQPQHF. The DNA of the CDR3 is TGCAGTGCTATACAAGACAGGGAAGTTCAGCCCCAGCATTTT.

This chain connects TRBV7-8 to TRBJ1-1; D unresolved. The CDR3 sequence is 16 residues long. Germline V lookup: CDR1 SGHVS, CDR2 FQNEAQ. The V and J ends lost 1 base and 4 bases respectively, with 16 bases between them. CDR3 nucleotides: TGTGCCAGCAGCTTAGTATACGGCAGACGGGGCACTGAAGCTTTCTTT. Translated, it gives CASSLVYGRRGTEAFF. Drawing the rest from reference TRBV7-8 and TRBJ1-1, the complete variable domain is GAGVSQSPRYKVAKRGQDVALRCDPISGHVSLFWYQQALGQGPEFLTYFQNEAQLDKSGLPSDRFFAERPEGSVSTLKIQRTQQEDSAVYLCASSLVYGRRGTEAFFGQGTRLTVV.